These T cell receptor beta chains were read from a single sample in a study of shared clonotypes between healthy human individuals. Libraries were prepared by immunoSEQ multiplex PCR; TCRdb keeps only in-frame clonotypes and omits some of them. This sample has hundreds of thousands of clones, with about two thirds found just once. The source material was memory CD4+ T cells sorted from blood. The receptors stem from a woman under 40 in good health. Each CDR3 is given without its conserved first and last residue. The order of the fields is J gene, V gene, D gene, CDR3 protein. A D gene is named only where the DNA matches it firmly.

>TRBJ2-5|TRBV6-6|TRBD2
ASSYPKAGGGETQY
>TRBJ1-5|TRBV6-1|.
ASQGNNQPQH
>TRBJ1-2|TRBV5-4|.
ASSFSWANYGYT
>TRBJ2-1|TRBV5-1|TRBD2
ASSVSGRGNEQF
>TRBJ1-4|TRBV27|.
ASSSSFATNEKLF
>TRBJ2-3|TRBV7-2|.
ASSSYLATDTQY
>TRBJ2-3|TRBV27|TRBD2
ASSWVAGGYTQY
>TRBJ2-3|TRBV11-1|TRBD2
ASSEDEGLATDTQY
>TRBJ2-1|TRBV19|.
ASRQFSGFNNEQF
>TRBJ2-7|TRBV7-9|.
ASSQPGQSYEQY
>TRBJ2-7|TRBV25-1|TRBD2
ASSELTSGRREQY
>TRBJ2-5|TRBV7-7|.
ASSLSHQETQY
>TRBJ2-5|TRBV28|.
ASSRYLTRKLETQY
>TRBJ2-5|TRBV5-1|TRBD1
ASSGTGGLQETQY
>TRBJ1-6|TRBV15|TRBD1
ATSRNRGPNSPLH
>TRBJ2-7|TRBV7-9|TRBD2
ASSLRAGGSYEQY
>TRBJ2-7|TRBV28|.
ASRVGGSIYEQY
>TRBJ2-7|TRBV7-8|.
ASSPSLEQY
>TRBJ2-1|TRBV4-1|TRBD2
ASSQGSGSIYEQF
>TRBJ1-6|TRBV11-2|.
ASSPGTAGTNSPLH
>TRBJ1-2|TRBV18|.
ASSHRDTDGYT
>TRBJ2-2|TRBV5-1|.
ASRPPEPGELF
>TRBJ2-7|TRBV4-1|.
ASSQEKIGGDYEQY
>TRBJ2-7|TRBV25-1|TRBD2
ASSESRAGGPYEQY
>TRBJ2-3|TRBV5-1|TRBD1
ASKPTGTTSDTQY
>TRBJ1-5|TRBV25-1|.
ASSESAYSNQPQH
>TRBJ1-4|TRBV2|.
ASRDKSGEKLF
>TRBJ1-5|TRBV28|.
ASSLPKVLGQPQH
>TRBJ2-7|TRBV28|TRBD2
ASSWGGKDEQY
>TRBJ2-7|TRBV5-1|.
ASSPGSGSANLEQY
>TRBJ1-3|TRBV11-2|.
ASSLFGVSGNTIY
>TRBJ2-2|TRBV2|.
ASQQLVPQGRTGELF
>TRBJ2-5|TRBV7-2|.
ASSLDRGMETQY
>TRBJ2-7|TRBV6-1|.
ASSEDKAPYEQY
>TRBJ2-1|TRBV5-1|TRBD2
ATPRGTSGRNEQF
>TRBJ1-4|TRBV10-3|.
AISESSIEKLF
>TRBJ2-2|TRBV14|.
ASSLIKRASYTGELF
>TRBJ2-7|TRBV6-1|.
ASSEMLASSYEQY
>TRBJ2-3|TRBV5-6|.
ASSFDYSLADTQY
>TRBJ2-5|TRBV5-6|.
ASGVMGYQETQY
>TRBJ2-7|TRBV28|TRBD2
ASSPWGTSPTYEQY
>TRBJ2-3|TRBV5-4|.
ASSLARQDRTDTQY
>TRBJ2-7|TRBV6-5|.
ASGRGGSSYEQY
>TRBJ2-5|TRBV5-1|.
ASSPMRGLAQY
>.|TRBV29-1|.
SVEYPGNTYEQY
>TRBJ2-3|TRBV19|TRBD2
ASNSYSSGSADTQY
>TRBJ2-5|TRBV29-1|.
SVELLSKTQY
>TRBJ2-7|TRBV18|.
ASSPGLSSEQY
>TRBJ2-7|TRBV4-1|.
ASSTPGVRYEQY
>TRBJ2-1|TRBV23-1|TRBD1
ASSLQGEYNEQF
>TRBJ2-7|TRBV28|.
ASRGLAEQY
>TRBJ2-5|TRBV5-4|.
ASSSSLEETQY
>TRBJ2-3|TRBV10-1|TRBD2
ASSEGGSRTDTQY
>TRBJ2-2|TRBV19|.
ASSIFGPGELF
>TRBJ1-1|TRBV28|.
ASSTSWGGTEAF
>TRBJ2-7|TRBV27|TRBD2
ASTGLAGGPLYEQY
>TRBJ1-2|TRBV19|.
ASSIDLGLTYGYT
>TRBJ2-7|TRBV11-2|.
ASSLHLTYPAYEQY